This TCR beta chain emerged from a study of T-cell reconstitution after alpha-beta-depleted transplantation in children. Unique molecular identifiers featured in how the TCRbeta library was prepared. One entry per CDR3 protein, called by TCRdb with MiXCR from the PCR reads. Among about 640,000 distinct CDR3 sequences listed, roughly 17% were seen once. J gave up 0 bases and V 1 base, and 1 base lay outside the gene matches. The germline V gene encodes CDR1 SQVTM and CDR2 ANQGSEA. This CDR3 is built from 14 residues. This clonotype was counted only a few times. Sequencing was performed on PBMCs from the stem cell graft donor, taken from the stem cell graft. This chain connects TRBV29-1 to TRBJ2-5, with 8 nucleotides matching TRBD1. This receptor was obtained from a human donor who donated a stem cell graft to a child with acute myeloid leukemia. CDR3 amino acids: CSVEGDRYQETQYF. For the CDR3, the DNA is TGCAGCGTTGAAGGGGACAGGTACCAAGAGACCCAGTACTTC. The full variable domain, rest sourced from reference TRBV29-1 and TRBJ2-5, is SAVISQKPSRDICQRGTSLTIQCQVDSQVTMMFWYRQQPGQSLTLIATANQGSEATYESGFVIDKFPISRPNLTFSTLTVSNMSPEDSSIYLCSVEGDRYQETQYFGPGTRLLVL.